The source of this T cell receptor beta chain is a study of Ad26.COV2.S vaccination and SARS-CoV-2 variants. Per the germline V gene, CDR1 is SGHAT and CDR2 is FQNNGV. The V end was cut by 0 bases, the J end by 4 bases, with 7 bases between. CDR3 length equals 13 residues. Method: immunoSEQ multiplex PCR; TCRdb's copy keeps in-frame clones and lacks some. The sample has 500,000 or so clones; roughly 87% are singletons. This clone occurred once. The sample's treatment: about 20 received Ad26.COV2.S at low or high dose, single or two shots; about 5 received placebo; per-sample allocation not given. On day 63 after the first injection, vaccine and placebo recipients gave samples.

The chain has TRBV11-2 and TRBJ2-7; D not certain. The TCR was taken from a person between 18 and 59 years old who received the Ad26.COV2.S COVID-19 vaccine or a placebo. The specimen was peripheral blood, collected in a trial of Ad26.COV2.S vaccine versus placebo. The CDR3 sequence is CASSLDTDYEQYV. The CDR3 DNA reads TGTGCCAGCAGCTTAGATACAGATTACGAGCAGTACGTC.